The clone carrying this T cell receptor (beta chain) was counted between two and nine times. As it was prepared, the TCRbeta library received unique molecular identifiers. TCRdb itself ran the PCR reads through MiXCR, one entry per CDR3 protein. The data contain 250,000 to 400,000 distinct CDR3 sequences, roughly 21% of them seen just once; the ten biggest clones take up about 10%. Unmatched junction bases numbered 7, after V lost 6 bases and J lost 7 bases. Germline CDR1 and CDR2: ENHRY and SYGVKD. The CDR3 spans 15 residues. This record belongs to a study of T-cell reconstitution after alpha-beta-depleted transplantation in children.

Specimen: PBMCs, mostly from graft donor cells, collected 180 days after TCRalphabeta/CD19-depleted stem cell transplant. The sequence came from a male patient between 10 and 17 years old who had a stem cell transplant for acute lymphoblastic leukemia, so the T cells may come from the graft donor. This chain connects TRBV10-3 to TRBJ2-1; 12 bases line up with TRBD2. The CDR3 DNA reads as TGTGCCATCAGGTCACTAGCGGGAGGAGGAAATGAGCAGTTCTTC. This sequence encodes CAIRSLAGGGNEQFF.